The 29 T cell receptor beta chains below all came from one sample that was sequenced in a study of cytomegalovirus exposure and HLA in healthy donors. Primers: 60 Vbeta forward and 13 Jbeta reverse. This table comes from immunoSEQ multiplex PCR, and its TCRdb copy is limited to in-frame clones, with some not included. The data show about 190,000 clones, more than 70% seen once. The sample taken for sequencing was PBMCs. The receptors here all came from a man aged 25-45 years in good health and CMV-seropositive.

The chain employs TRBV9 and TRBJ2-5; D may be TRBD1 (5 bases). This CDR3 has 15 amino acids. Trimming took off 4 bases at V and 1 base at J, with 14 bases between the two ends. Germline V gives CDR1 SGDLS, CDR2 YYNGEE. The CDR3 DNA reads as TGTGCCAGCAGCCTAATAGGGGCCTTCCAAGAGACCCAGTACTTC. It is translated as CASSLIGAFQETQYF. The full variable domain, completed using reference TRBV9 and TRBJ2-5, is DSGVTQTPKHLITATGQRVTLRCSPRSGDLSVYWYQQSLDQGLQFLIQYYNGEERAKGNILERFSAQQFPDLHSELNLSSLELGDSALYFCASSLIGAFQETQYFGPGTRLLVL.

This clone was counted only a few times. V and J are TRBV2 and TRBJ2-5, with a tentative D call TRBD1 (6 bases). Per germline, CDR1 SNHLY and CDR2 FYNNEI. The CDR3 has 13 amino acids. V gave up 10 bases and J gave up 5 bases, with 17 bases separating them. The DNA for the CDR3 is TGTGCCACCTCGTCCCTCAGGGGCGAGACCCAGTACTTC. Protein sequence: CATSSLRGETQYF.

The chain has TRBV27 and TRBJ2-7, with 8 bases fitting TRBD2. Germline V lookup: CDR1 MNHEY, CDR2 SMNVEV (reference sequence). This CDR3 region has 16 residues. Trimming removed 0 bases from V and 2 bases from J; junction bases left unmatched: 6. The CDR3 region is CASSLSWTSSAYEQYF. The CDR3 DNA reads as TGTGCCAGCAGTTTATCCTGGACTAGCTCCGCCTACGAGCAGTACTTC.

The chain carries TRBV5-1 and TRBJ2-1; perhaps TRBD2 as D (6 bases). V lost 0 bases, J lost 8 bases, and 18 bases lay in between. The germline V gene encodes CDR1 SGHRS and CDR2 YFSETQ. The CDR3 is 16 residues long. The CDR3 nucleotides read TGCGCCAGCAGCTTGGCGGTGGGGGGTACACGCGATGAGCAGTTCTTC. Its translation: CASSLAVGGTRDEQFF.

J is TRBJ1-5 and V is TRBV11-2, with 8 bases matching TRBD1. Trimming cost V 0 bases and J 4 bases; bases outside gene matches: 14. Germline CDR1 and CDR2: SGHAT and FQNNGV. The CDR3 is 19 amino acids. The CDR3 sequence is CASSLEGPGGTGPNQPQHF. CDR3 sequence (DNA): TGTGCCAGCAGCTTAGAGGGGCCAGGCGGGACAGGACCTAATCAGCCCCAGCATTTT.

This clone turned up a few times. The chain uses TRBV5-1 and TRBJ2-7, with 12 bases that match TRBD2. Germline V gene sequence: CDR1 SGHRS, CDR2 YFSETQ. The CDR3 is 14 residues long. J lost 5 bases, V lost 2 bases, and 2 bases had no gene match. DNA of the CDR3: TGCGCCAGCAGCTTCCTAGCGGGAGGGGACGAGCAGTACTTC. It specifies CASSFLAGGDEQYF. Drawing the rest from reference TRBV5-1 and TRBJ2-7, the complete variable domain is KAGVTQTPRYLIKTRGQQVTLSCSPISGHRSVSWYQQTPGQGLQFLFEYFSETQRNKGNFPGRFSGRQFSNSRSEMNVSTLELGDSALYLCASSFLAGGDEQYFGPGTRLTVT.

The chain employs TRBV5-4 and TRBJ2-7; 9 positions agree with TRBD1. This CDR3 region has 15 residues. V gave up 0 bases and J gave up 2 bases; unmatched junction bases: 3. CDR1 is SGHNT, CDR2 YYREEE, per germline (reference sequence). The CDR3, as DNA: TGTGCCAGCAGCTTGGTCGGGACAGGGACCTACGAGCAGTACTTC. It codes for CASSLVGTGTYEQYF.

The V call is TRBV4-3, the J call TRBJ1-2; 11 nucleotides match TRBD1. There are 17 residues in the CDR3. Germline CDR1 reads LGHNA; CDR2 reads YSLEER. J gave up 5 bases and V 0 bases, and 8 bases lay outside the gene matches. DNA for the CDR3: TGCGCCAGCAGCCAAGATTGGGGACAGGGGGAGAAGTATGGCTACACCTTC. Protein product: CASSQDWGQGEKYGYTF.

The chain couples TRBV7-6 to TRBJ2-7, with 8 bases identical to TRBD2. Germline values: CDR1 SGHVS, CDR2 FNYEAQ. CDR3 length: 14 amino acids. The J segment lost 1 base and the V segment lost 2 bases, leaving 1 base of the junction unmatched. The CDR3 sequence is CASSLSGGSYEQYF. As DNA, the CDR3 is TGTGCCAGCAGCTTAAGCGGGGGTTCCTACGAGCAGTACTTC.

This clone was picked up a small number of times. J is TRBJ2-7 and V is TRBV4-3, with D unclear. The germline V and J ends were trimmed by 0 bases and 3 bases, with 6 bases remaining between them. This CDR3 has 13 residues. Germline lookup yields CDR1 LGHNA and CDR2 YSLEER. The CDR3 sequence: CASSQDRLYEQYF. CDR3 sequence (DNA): TGCGCCAGCAGCCAAGACAGGCTCTACGAGCAGTACTTC.

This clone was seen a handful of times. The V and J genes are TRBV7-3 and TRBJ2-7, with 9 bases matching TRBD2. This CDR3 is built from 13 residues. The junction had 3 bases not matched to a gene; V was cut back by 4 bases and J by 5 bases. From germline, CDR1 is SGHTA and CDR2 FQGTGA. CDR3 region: CASSSLAGNEQYF. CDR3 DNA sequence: TGTGCCAGCAGCTCTCTAGCGGGGAACGAGCAGTACTTC.

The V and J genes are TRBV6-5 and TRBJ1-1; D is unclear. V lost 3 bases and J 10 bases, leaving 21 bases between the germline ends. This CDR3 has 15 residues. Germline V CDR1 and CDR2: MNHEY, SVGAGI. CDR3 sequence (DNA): TGTGCCAGCAGTTATGTGTCGGGAGTCCATTTGGGAGCTTTCTTT. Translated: CASSYVSGVHLGAFF.

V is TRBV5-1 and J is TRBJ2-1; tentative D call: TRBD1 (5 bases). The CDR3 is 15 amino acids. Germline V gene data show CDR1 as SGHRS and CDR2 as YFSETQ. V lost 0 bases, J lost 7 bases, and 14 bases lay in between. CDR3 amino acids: CASSLGQGYGNEQFF. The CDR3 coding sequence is TGCGCCAGCAGCTTGGGCCAGGGTTACGGGAATGAGCAGTTCTTC.

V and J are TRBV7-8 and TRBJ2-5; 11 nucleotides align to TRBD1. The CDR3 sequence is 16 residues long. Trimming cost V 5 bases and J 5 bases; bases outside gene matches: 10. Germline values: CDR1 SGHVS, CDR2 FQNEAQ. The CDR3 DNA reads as TGTGCCAGCAGCCCACTATACCGGGACAGGGGGGAGACCCAGTACTTC. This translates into CASSPLYRDRGETQYF.

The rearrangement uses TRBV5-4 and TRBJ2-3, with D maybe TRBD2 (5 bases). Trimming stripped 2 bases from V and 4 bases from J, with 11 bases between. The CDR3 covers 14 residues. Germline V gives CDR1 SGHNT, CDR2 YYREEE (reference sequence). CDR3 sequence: CASSLRLASDTQYF. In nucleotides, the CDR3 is TGTGCCAGCAGCTTACGTCTAGCATCAGATACGCAGTATTTT.

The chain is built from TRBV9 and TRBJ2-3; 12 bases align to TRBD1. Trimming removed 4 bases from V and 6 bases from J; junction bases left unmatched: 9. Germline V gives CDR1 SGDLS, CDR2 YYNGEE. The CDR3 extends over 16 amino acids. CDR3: CASSLEGDRGPDTQYF. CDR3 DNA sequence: TGTGCCAGCAGCTTAGAAGGGGACAGGGGGCCCGATACGCAGTATTTT. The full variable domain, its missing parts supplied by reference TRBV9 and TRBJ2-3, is DSGVTQTPKHLITATGQRVTLRCSPRSGDLSVYWYQQSLDQGLQFLIQYYNGEERAKGNILERFSAQQFPDLHSELNLSSLELGDSALYFCASSLEGDRGPDTQYFGPGTRLTVL.

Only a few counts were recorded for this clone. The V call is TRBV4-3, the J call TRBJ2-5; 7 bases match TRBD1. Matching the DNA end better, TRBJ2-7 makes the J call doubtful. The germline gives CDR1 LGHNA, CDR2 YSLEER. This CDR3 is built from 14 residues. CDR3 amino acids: CASSQDRGPYEQYF. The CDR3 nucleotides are TGCGCCAGCAGCCAAGATAGGGGGCCATACGAGCAGTACTTC.

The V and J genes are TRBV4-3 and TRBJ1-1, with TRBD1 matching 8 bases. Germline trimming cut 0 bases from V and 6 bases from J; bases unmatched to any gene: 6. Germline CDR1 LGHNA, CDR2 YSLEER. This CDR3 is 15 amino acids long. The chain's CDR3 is CASSQDPDRASEAFF. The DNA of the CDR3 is TGCGCCAGCAGCCAAGACCCGGACAGGGCTTCTGAAGCTTTCTTT.

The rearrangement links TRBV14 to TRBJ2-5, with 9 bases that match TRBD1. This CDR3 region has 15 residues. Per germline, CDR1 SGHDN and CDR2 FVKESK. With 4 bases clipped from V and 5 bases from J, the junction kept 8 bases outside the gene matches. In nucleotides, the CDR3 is TGTGCCAGCAGCCCCCGACAGGGGGAACAGGAGACCCAGTACTTC. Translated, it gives CASSPRQGEQETQYF.

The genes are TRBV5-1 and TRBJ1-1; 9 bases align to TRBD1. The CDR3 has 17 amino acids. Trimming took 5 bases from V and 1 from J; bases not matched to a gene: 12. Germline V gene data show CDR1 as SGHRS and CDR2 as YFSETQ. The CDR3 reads CASRWGYRGQENTEAFF. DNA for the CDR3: TGCGCCAGCAGGTGGGGCTACAGGGGGCAAGAGAACACTGAAGCTTTCTTT.

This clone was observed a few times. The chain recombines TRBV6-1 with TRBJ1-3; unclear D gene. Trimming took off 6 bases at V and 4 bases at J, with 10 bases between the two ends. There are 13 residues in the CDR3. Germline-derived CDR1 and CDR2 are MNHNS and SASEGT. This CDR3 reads CASSDTVGNTIYF. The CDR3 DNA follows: TGTGCCAGCAGCGACACGGTGGGAAACACCATATATTTT.

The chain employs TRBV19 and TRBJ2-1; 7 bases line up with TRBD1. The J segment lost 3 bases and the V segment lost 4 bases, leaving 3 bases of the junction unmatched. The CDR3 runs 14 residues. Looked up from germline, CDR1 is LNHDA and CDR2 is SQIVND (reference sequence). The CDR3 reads CASSRDRIYNEQFF. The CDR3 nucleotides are TGTGCCAGTAGTAGGGACAGAATCTACAATGAGCAGTTCTTC. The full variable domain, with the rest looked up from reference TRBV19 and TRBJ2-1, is DGGITQSPKYLFRKEGQNVTLSCEQNLNHDAMYWYRQDPGQGLRLIYYSQIVNDFQKGDIAEGYSVSREKKESFPLTVTSAQKNPTAFYLCASSRDRIYNEQFFGPGTRLTVL.

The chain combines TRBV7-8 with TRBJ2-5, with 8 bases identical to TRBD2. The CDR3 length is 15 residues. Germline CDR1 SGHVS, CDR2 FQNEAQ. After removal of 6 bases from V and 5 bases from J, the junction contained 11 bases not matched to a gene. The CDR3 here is CASSHTPGGRETQYF. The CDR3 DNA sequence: TGTGCCAGCAGTCACACGCCGGGGGGGCGGGAGACCCAGTACTTC.

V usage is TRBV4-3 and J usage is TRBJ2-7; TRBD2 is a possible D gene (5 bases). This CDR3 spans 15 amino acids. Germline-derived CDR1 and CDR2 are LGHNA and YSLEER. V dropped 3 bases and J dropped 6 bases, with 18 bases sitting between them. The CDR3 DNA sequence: TGCGCCAGCAGCCAGTCGGGATCGGGGATCTCCGAGCAGTACTTC. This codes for CASSQSGSGISEQYF.

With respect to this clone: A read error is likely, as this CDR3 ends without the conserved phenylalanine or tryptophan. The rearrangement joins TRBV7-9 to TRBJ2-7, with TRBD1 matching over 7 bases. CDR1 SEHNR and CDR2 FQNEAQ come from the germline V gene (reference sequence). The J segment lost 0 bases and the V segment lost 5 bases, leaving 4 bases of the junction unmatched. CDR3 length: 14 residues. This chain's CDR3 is CASSPTGNSYEQYL. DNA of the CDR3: TGTGCCAGCAGCCCGACAGGGAACTCCTACGAGCAGTACCTC.

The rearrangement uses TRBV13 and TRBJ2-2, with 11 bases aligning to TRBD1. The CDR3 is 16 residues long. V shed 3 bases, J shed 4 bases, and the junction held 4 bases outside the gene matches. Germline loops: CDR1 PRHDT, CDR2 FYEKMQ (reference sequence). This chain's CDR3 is CASSLAGTGGTGELFF. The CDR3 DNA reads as TGTGCCAGCAGCTTGGCCGGGACAGGGGGCACCGGGGAGCTGTTTTTT.

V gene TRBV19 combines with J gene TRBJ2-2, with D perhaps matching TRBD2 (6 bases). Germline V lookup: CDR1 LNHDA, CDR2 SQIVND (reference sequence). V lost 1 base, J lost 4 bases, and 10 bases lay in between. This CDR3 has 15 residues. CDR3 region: CASSIAGSLTGELFF. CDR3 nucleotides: TGTGCCAGTAGTATAGCCGGGAGCCTCACCGGGGAGCTGTTTTTT.

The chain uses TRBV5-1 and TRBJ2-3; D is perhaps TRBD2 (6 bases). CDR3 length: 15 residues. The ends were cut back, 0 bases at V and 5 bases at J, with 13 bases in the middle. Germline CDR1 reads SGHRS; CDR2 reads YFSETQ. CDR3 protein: CASSLGTPGRDTQYF. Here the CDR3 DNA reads TGCGCCAGCAGCTTGGGGACCCCCGGGAGAGATACGCAGTATTTT.

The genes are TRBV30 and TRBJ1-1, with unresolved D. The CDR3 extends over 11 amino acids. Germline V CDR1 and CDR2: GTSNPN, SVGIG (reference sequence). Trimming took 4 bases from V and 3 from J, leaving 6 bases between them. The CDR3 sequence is CAWTWHTEAFF. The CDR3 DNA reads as TGTGCCTGGACCTGGCACACTGAAGCTTTCTTT.